A single sample gave rise to the 4 T cell receptor beta chains below, sequenced in a study of ipilimumab plus nivolumab after autologous stem cell transplantation. Method: immunoSEQ multiplex PCR; TCRdb's copy keeps in-frame clones and lacks some. The data show about 17,000 clones, with under 85% seen just once and 35% held by the top ten. The sequencing used PBMCs, collected in a trial of ipilimumab plus nivolumab as post-transplant consolidation. The receptors derive from a male donor with diffuse large B-cell lymphoma.

The chain is built from TRBV29-1 and TRBJ2-5, with 7 bases matching TRBD1. Germline-derived CDR1 and CDR2 are SQVTM and ANQGSEA. The V segment lost 6 bases and the J segment 2 bases; nucleotides outside the gene matches: 9. This CDR3 region has 14 residues. CDR3 sequence: CSVGGQLTQETQYF. In DNA form, the CDR3 reads TGCAGCGTAGGGGGACAGCTAACTCAAGAGACCCAGTACTTC.

The chain is built from TRBV9 and TRBJ1-6, with 7 bases fitting TRBD1. With V trimmed by 4 bases and J by 10 bases, 11 bases remained unmatched. Per the germline V gene, CDR1 is SGDLS and CDR2 is YYNGEE. CDR3 size: 15 residues. CDR3: CASSPQGDPWSPLHF. CDR3 DNA sequence: TGTGCCAGCAGCCCGCAGGGGGACCCTTGGTCACCCCTCCACTTT. The full variable domain, in which reference TRBV9 and TRBJ1-6 provide the parts outside the CDR3, is DSGVTQTPKHLITATGQRVTLRCSPRSGDLSVYWYQQSLDQGLQFLIQYYNGEERAKGNILERFSAQQFPDLHSELNLSSLELGDSALYFCASSPQGDPWSPLHFGNGTRLTVT.

The CDR3 loop reads CASSGVYNSPLHF. The CDR3 coding sequence is TGTGCCAGTTCCGGCGTCTATAATTCACCCCTCCACTTT. J is TRBJ1-6 and V is TRBV6-6; D uncertain. Germline V gene sequence: CDR1 MNHNY, CDR2 SVGAGI (reference sequence). Trimming removed 9 bases at V and 3 bases at J, with 9 bases between. The CDR3 totals 13 residues.

The chain carries TRBV6-1 and TRBJ1-1; D is unclear. Germline-derived CDR1 and CDR2 are MNHNS and SASEGT. V shed 2 bases and J shed 0 bases, with 4 bases lying between them. The CDR3 loop spans 13 amino acids. CDR3 nucleotides: TGTGCCAGCAGTGAATTTATGAACACTGAAGCTTTCTTT. The encoded protein is CASSEFMNTEAFF.